The 3 T cell receptor beta chains listed next were all sequenced from one sample in a study of technical replicates of blood from a handful of donors. The assay was immunoSEQ multiplex PCR, and TCRdb's table has in-frame clones only and misses some. The sample shows 85,000 to 100,000 clones, under 97% of them seen only once. Sequenced sample: T cells isolated from PBMCs. All receptors come from a human donor in good health.

The chain joins TRBV5-6 to TRBJ1-4, with unresolved D. In germline, CDR1 is SGHDT, CDR2 YYEEEE. V was clipped by 2 bases and J by 5 bases, with 7 bases between them. The CDR3 has 13 amino acids. CDR3 region: CASSFSENEKLFF. Here the CDR3 DNA reads TGTGCCAGCAGCTTCTCAGAAAATGAAAAACTGTTTTTT.

The J gene is TRBJ1-1, the V gene TRBV11-2, with D unresolved. The V end was cut by 1 base, the J end by 0 bases, with 12 bases between. Germline CDR1 SGHAT, CDR2 FQNNGV. The CDR3 totals 16 residues. In DNA, the CDR3 is TGTGCCAGCAGCTTAGGGCCCGGGAGTCTGAACACTGAAGCTTTCTTT. The encoded protein is CASSLGPGSLNTEAFF.

The CDR3 loop reads CASSLTGGTAEAFF. The CDR3 DNA reads TGTGCCAGCAGCCTGACAGGGGGAACGGCTGAAGCTTTCTTT. This chain joins TRBV7-3 and TRBJ1-1; 9 bases are a match to TRBD1. V shed 5 bases, J shed 6 bases, and the junction held 7 bases outside the gene matches. This CDR3 has 14 amino acids. Germline values: CDR1 SGHTA, CDR2 FQGTGA.